This TCR beta chain stems from a study of blood T cell repertoires in COVID-19. Study in general: COVID-19 samples, acute and convalescent, were from the United States, Italy and Spain.

Trimming removed 0 bases from V and 0 bases from J, with 11 bases in between. Germline values: CDR1 SGDLS, CDR2 YYNGEE. CDR3 length: 16 amino acids. The table came from immunoSEQ multiplex PCR; TCRdb's copy has only in-frame clones and leaves some out. The data hold roughly 34,000 clones, with about 90% observed a single time. The receptor comes from a woman in her 70s with active COVID-19. The sample consisted of peripheral blood. The chain couples TRBV9 to TRBJ2-3, with D possibly being TRBD2 (6 bases). CDR3 nucleotide sequence: TGTGCCAGCAGCGTAGGTAGCGGCCCTAGCACAGATACGCAGTATTTT. It encodes CASSVGSGPSTDTQYF. Supplemented by reference TRBV9 and TRBJ2-3, the full variable domain reads DSGVTQTPKHLITATGQRVTLRCSPRSGDLSVYWYQQSLDQGLQFLIQYYNGEERAKGNILERFSAQQFPDLHSELNLSSLELGDSALYFCASSVGSGPSTDTQYFGPGTRLTVL.